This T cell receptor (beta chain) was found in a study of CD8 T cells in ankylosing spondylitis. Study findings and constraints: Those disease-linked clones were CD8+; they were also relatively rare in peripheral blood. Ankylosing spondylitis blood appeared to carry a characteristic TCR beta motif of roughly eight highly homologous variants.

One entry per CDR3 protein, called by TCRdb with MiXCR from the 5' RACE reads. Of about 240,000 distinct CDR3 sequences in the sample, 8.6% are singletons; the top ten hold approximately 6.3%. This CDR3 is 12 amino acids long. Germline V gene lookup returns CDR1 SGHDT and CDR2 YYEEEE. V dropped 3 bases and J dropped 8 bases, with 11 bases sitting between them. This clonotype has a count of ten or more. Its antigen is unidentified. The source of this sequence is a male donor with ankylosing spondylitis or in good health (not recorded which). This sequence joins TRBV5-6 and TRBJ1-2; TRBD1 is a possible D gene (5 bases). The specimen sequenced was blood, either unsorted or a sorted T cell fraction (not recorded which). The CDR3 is CASSSGVEGYTF. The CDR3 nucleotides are TGTGCCAGCAGCTCGGGGGTAGAGGGCTACACCTTC. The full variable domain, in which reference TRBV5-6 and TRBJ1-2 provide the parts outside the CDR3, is DAGVTQSPTHLIKTRGQQVTLRCSPKSGHDTVSWYQQALGQGPQFIFQYYEEEERQRGNFPDRFSGHQFPNYSSELNVNALLLGDSALYLCASSSGVEGYTFGSGTRLTVV.